These T cell receptor beta chains were read from a single sample in a study of T cell responses to AZD1222 COVID-19 vaccine. The data were produced by immunoSEQ multiplex PCR, yet TCRdb's version contains in-frame clones alone and is incomplete. The sample contains about 140,000 clones, 85% to 95% of which appear only once. Material: peripheral blood, obtained on day 0 of AZD1222 vaccination. The origin of the receptors is an adult in good health. CDR3s include the opening cysteine and the closing phenylalanine or tryptophan. The D gene is left open where the match is weak. Expanded clones get a size class; other rows say once, few or many, or leave the size out.

v_gene: TRBV28
j_gene: TRBJ2-1
d_gene: -
abundance: -
CDR3aa: CASGRASENNEQFF
CDR3nt: TGTGCCAGCGGGCGTGCTAGCGAGAACAATGAGCAGTTCTTC

v_gene: TRBV7-8
j_gene: TRBJ1-2
d_gene: -
abundance: -
CDR3aa: CASSLVSSYGYTF
CDR3nt: TGTGCCAGCAGCTTAGTCTCGAGCTATGGCTACACCTTC

v_gene: TRBV27
j_gene: TRBJ2-1
d_gene: TRBD2
abundance: -
CDR3aa: CASSSNGGAILNEQFF
CDR3nt: TGTGCCAGCAGTTCGAACGGGGGGGCCATTTTGAATGAGCAGTTCTTC

v_gene: TRBV6-5
j_gene: TRBJ1-2
d_gene: -
abundance: once
CDR3aa: CASSYLASWGYTF
CDR3nt: TGTGCCAGCAGTTATTTGGCCTCTTGGGGCTACACCTTC

v_gene: TRBV19
j_gene: TRBJ1-6
d_gene: -
abundance: -
CDR3aa: CASSIEGRNSPLHF
CDR3nt: TGTGCCAGTAGTATAGAGGGGAGGAATTCACCCCTCCACTTT

v_gene: TRBV4-3
j_gene: TRBJ1-2
d_gene: -
abundance: -
CDR3aa: CASSPRLNYGYTF
CDR3nt: TGCGCCAGCAGCCCGCGACTGAACTATGGCTACACCTTC

v_gene: TRBV30
j_gene: TRBJ1-5
d_gene: -
abundance: once
CDR3aa: CAWTGQGGQPQHF
CDR3nt: TGTGCCTGGACCGGTCAGGGCGGTCAGCCCCAGCATTTT

v_gene: TRBV6-2/TRBV6-3
j_gene: TRBJ1-1
d_gene: TRBD1
abundance: -
CDR3aa: CASSYRGQGNTEAFF
CDR3nt: TGTGCCAGCAGTTACCGGGGACAGGGGAACACTGAAGCTTTCTTT

v_gene: TRBV6-2/TRBV6-3
j_gene: TRBJ2-3
d_gene: -
abundance: -
CDR3aa: CASSYAGGSTDTQYF
CDR3nt: TGTGCCAGCAGTTACGCAGGAGGCAGCACAGATACGCAGTATTTT

v_gene: TRBV5-4
j_gene: TRBJ1-2
d_gene: -
abundance: -
CDR3aa: CASSTRRQPYGYTF
CDR3nt: TGTGCCAGCAGCACCCGTCGGCAGCCCTATGGCTACACCTTC

v_gene: TRBV6-2/TRBV6-3
j_gene: TRBJ2-7
d_gene: TRBD2
abundance: medium-sized
CDR3aa: CASSYELAGFYEQYF
CDR3nt: TGTGCCAGCAGTTATGAGCTAGCGGGGTTCTACGAGCAGTACTTC

v_gene: TRBV10-3
j_gene: TRBJ2-1
d_gene: TRBD2
abundance: -
CDR3aa: CAIKGSSGSEGSYNEQFF
CDR3nt: TGTGCCATCAAGGGATCTAGCGGGAGTGAGGGCTCCTACAATGAGCAGTTCTTC

v_gene: TRBV19
j_gene: TRBJ2-7
d_gene: -
abundance: many
CDR3aa: CASSMIHTAYEQYF
CDR3nt: TGTGCCAGTAGTATGATTCACACAGCCTACGAGCAGTACTTC

v_gene: TRBV23-1
j_gene: TRBJ1-1
d_gene: TRBD1
abundance: -
CDR3aa: CASSHPGQGVNTEAFF
CDR3nt: TGCGCCAGCAGTCACCCTGGACAGGGGGTGAACACTGAAGCTTTCTTT

v_gene: TRBV19
j_gene: TRBJ1-5
d_gene: -
abundance: -
CDR3aa: CASRRGEQPQHF
CDR3nt: TGTGCCAGTAGGAGGGGAGAACAGCCCCAGCATTTT

v_gene: TRBV7-3
j_gene: TRBJ1-6
d_gene: -
abundance: -
CDR3aa: CASSQRTSLSSPLHF
CDR3nt: TGTGCCAGCAGCCAGCGGACCTCCCTGAGTTCACCCCTCCACTTT

v_gene: TRBV6-6
j_gene: TRBJ1-1
d_gene: -
abundance: -
CDR3aa: CASSYSRGAEAFF
CDR3nt: TGTGCCAGCAGTTACTCGAGGGGTGCTGAAGCTTTCTTT

v_gene: TRBV9
j_gene: TRBJ1-2
d_gene: -
abundance: -
CDR3aa: CASSAQEGIHYGYTF
CDR3nt: TGTGCCAGCAGCGCCCAGGAGGGGATCCACTATGGCTACACCTTC

v_gene: TRBV3-1/TRBV3-2
j_gene: TRBJ1-2
d_gene: -
abundance: few
CDR3aa: CASSPNSGSSYGYTF
CDR3nt: TGTGCCAGCAGCCCGAATTCCGGGTCTTCCTATGGCTACACCTTC

v_gene: TRBV19
j_gene: TRBJ1-5
d_gene: -
abundance: -
CDR3aa: CASANRDDQPQHF
CDR3nt: TGTGCCAGTGCGAACAGGGATGATCAGCCCCAGCATTTT

v_gene: TRBV6-2/TRBV6-3
j_gene: TRBJ2-7
d_gene: -
abundance: -
CDR3aa: CASSYSSLGRLRLYEQYF
CDR3nt: TGTGCCAGCAGTTACTCCTCGCTGGGGCGGCTAAGGCTCTACGAGCAGTACTTC

v_gene: TRBV7-8
j_gene: TRBJ2-2
d_gene: -
abundance: -
CDR3aa: CASSLRGPGELFF
CDR3nt: TGTGCCAGCAGCTTAAGGGGCCCCGGGGAGCTGTTTTTT

v_gene: TRBV2
j_gene: TRBJ1-5
d_gene: -
abundance: -
CDR3aa: CASSDDQPQHF
CDR3nt: TGTGCCAGCAGTGATGATCAGCCCCAGCATTTT

v_gene: TRBV30
j_gene: TRBJ1-1
d_gene: -
abundance: -
CDR3aa: CACPTPQGDTEAFF
CDR3nt: TGTGCCTGCCCGACCCCCCAGGGAGACACTGAAGCTTTCTTT

v_gene: TRBV4-3
j_gene: TRBJ1-2
d_gene: -
abundance: -
CDR3aa: CASSVGARAGGYTF
CDR3nt: TGCGCCAGCAGCGTCGGGGCCAGGGCGGGTGGCTACACCTTC

v_gene: TRBV14
j_gene: TRBJ1-1
d_gene: -
abundance: -
CDR3aa: CASSPGLYWSEAFF
CDR3nt: TGTGCCAGCAGTCCAGGGTTATATTGGTCTGAAGCTTTCTTT

v_gene: TRBV7-2
j_gene: TRBJ2-5
d_gene: TRBD2
abundance: -
CDR3aa: CASSLSPGRGETQYF
CDR3nt: TGTGCCAGCAGCTTATCACCCGGGAGGGGGGAGACCCAGTACTTC

v_gene: TRBV6-5
j_gene: TRBJ1-6
d_gene: -
abundance: -
CDR3aa: CASSSLPGQENSPLHF
CDR3nt: TGTGCCAGCAGTTCCCTCCCGGGCCAGGAAAATTCACCCCTCCACTTT

v_gene: TRBV6-2/TRBV6-3
j_gene: TRBJ1-4
d_gene: -
abundance: once
CDR3aa: CASSYIRLGWNEKLFF
CDR3nt: TGTGCCAGCAGTTACATCCGACTGGGGTGGAACGAAAAACTGTTTTTT

v_gene: TRBV5-6
j_gene: TRBJ2-1
d_gene: -
abundance: -
CDR3aa: CASSSRPGTYNEQFF
CDR3nt: TGTGCCAGCAGCTCCCGGCCAGGGACCTACAATGAGCAGTTCTTC

v_gene: TRBV28
j_gene: TRBJ2-3
d_gene: TRBD2
abundance: -
CDR3aa: CASSYWGASGSATDTQYF
CDR3nt: TGTGCCAGCAGTTATTGGGGCGCTAGCGGGAGTGCTACAGATACGCAGTATTTT

v_gene: TRBV6-1
j_gene: TRBJ2-3
d_gene: TRBD2
abundance: -
CDR3aa: CASSEHQRENTDTQYF
CDR3nt: TGTGCCAGCAGTGAACACCAGCGGGAAAACACAGATACGCAGTATTTT

v_gene: TRBV6-4
j_gene: TRBJ1-2
d_gene: -
abundance: -
CDR3aa: CASSDSGDSPGYGYTF
CDR3nt: TGTGCCAGCAGTGACTCCGGCGATTCGCCGGGCTATGGCTACACCTTC

v_gene: TRBV3-1/TRBV3-2
j_gene: TRBJ2-2
d_gene: -
abundance: -
CDR3aa: CASSQHGSGTGELFF
CDR3nt: TGTGCCAGCAGCCAGCACGGGAGCGGCACCGGGGAGCTGTTTTTT

v_gene: TRBV19
j_gene: TRBJ1-3
d_gene: -
abundance: -
CDR3aa: CASSFGRASGNTIYF
CDR3nt: TGTGCCAGTAGTTTCGGCAGGGCATCCGGAAACACCATATATTTT

v_gene: TRBV7-9
j_gene: TRBJ2-3
d_gene: -
abundance: -
CDR3aa: CASSLVPWGTASVDTQYF
CDR3nt: TGTGCCAGCAGCTTAGTTCCCTGGGGGACCGCTTCGGTGGATACGCAGTATTTT

v_gene: TRBV18
j_gene: TRBJ2-1
d_gene: -
abundance: few
CDR3aa: CASSPQGGFEQFF
CDR3nt: TGTGCCAGCTCACCACAGGGGGGTTTTGAGCAGTTCTTC

v_gene: TRBV7-2
j_gene: TRBJ1-6
d_gene: -
abundance: once
CDR3aa: CASSLAKGKSPLHF
CDR3nt: TGTGCCAGCAGCTTGGCGAAAGGGAAATCACCCCTCCACTTT

v_gene: TRBV27
j_gene: TRBJ2-5
d_gene: -
abundance: many
CDR3aa: CASRRTPGQGQETQYF
CDR3nt: TGTGCCAGCAGGCGAACGCCGGGACAAGGACAAGAGACCCAGTACTTC

v_gene: TRBV7-6
j_gene: TRBJ1-1
d_gene: -
abundance: -
CDR3aa: CASSLAGANTEAFF
CDR3nt: TGTGCCAGCAGCTTAGCGGGGGCGAACACTGAAGCTTTCTTT

v_gene: TRBV29-1
j_gene: TRBJ1-2
d_gene: -
abundance: once
CDR3aa: CSVGDSFYGYTF
CDR3nt: TGCAGCGTTGGTGACAGTTTCTATGGCTACACCTTC

v_gene: TRBV7-2
j_gene: TRBJ1-2
d_gene: TRBD1
abundance: -
CDR3aa: CASSADRVDGYTF
CDR3nt: TGTGCCAGCAGCGCAGACAGGGTGGATGGCTACACCTTC

v_gene: TRBV11-2
j_gene: TRBJ2-1
d_gene: -
abundance: -
CDR3aa: CASSTESSGEQFF
CDR3nt: TGTGCCAGCAGCACGGAGAGTAGCGGTGAGCAGTTCTTC

v_gene: TRBV9
j_gene: TRBJ1-4
d_gene: TRBD1
abundance: once
CDR3aa: CASSPWDRTNEKLFF
CDR3nt: TGTGCCAGCAGCCCATGGGACAGAACTAATGAAAAACTGTTTTTT

v_gene: TRBV29-1
j_gene: TRBJ2-1
d_gene: TRBD2
abundance: -
CDR3aa: CSADPSGRSYNEQFF
CDR3nt: TGCAGCGCCGACCCTAGCGGGAGATCCTACAATGAGCAGTTCTTC